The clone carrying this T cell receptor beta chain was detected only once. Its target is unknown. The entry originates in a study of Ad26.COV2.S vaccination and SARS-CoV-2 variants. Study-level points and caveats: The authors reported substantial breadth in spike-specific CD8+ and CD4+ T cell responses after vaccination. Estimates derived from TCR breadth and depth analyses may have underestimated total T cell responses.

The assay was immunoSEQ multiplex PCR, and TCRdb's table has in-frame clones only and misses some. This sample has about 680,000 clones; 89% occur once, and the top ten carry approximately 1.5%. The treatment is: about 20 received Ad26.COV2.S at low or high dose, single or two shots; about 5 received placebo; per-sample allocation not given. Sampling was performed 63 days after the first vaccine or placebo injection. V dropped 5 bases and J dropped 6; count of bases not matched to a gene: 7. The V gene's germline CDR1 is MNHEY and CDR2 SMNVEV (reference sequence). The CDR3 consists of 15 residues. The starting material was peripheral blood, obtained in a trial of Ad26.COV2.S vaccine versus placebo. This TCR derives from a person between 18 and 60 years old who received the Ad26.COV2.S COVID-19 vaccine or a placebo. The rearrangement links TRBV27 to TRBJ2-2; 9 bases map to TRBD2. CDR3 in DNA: TGTGCCAGCAGTCCCCTGGGACTAGCCCCCGGGGAGCTGTTTTTT. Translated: CASSPLGLAPGELFF.